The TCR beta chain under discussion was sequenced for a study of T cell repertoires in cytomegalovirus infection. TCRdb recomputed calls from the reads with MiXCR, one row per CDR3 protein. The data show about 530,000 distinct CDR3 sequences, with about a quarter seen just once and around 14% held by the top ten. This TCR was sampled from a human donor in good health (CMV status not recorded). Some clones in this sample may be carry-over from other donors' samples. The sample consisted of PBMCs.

CDR3 residues: CSVEDRSGGDTQYF. In DNA, the CDR3 is TGCAGCGTTGAAGATAGGTCAGGGGGAGATACGCAGTATTTT. The chain uses TRBV29-1 and TRBJ2-3, with TRBD1 matching over 7 bases. The V segment lost 0 bases and the J segment 5 bases; nucleotides outside the gene matches: 5. There are 14 residues in the CDR3. The germline V gene has CDR1 SQVTM and CDR2 ANQGSEA.